This is a list of T cell receptor beta chains from one sample in a study of regulatory T cells in long-lasting Graves disease. MiXCR was run by TCRdb on the multiplex PCR reads, yielding one entry per CDR3 protein. The sample has under 500,000 distinct CDR3 sequences, less than 25% seen once. The source material was peripheral blood mononuclear cells (PBMCs), sampled when the disease was refractory, from a patient treated with antithyroid drugs. These receptors came from a female donor with Graves disease. Each CDR3 is given with its conserved first and last residue. D genes are given only for firm matches. Clone size, where shown, is once, few, many, or a class for clones that have expanded.

cdr3_length | j_call | d_call | v_call | clone_size | cdr3_aa | cdr3_nt
13 | TRBJ2-7 | TRBD2 | TRBV10-3 | many | CAIKREDLYEQYF | TGTGCCATAAAGCGGGAGGACCTTTACGAGCAGTACTTC
15 | TRBJ1-1 | - | TRBV20-1 | - | CSARPPEMRNTEAFF | TGCAGTGCTAGACCTCCCGAGATGCGGAACACTGAAGCTTTCTTT
15 | TRBJ2-2 | TRBD2 | TRBV14 | once | CASSLASGLAGELFF | TGTGCCAGCAGCCTGGCTAGCGGGTTGGCCGGGGAGCTGTTTTTT
14 | TRBJ1-2 | - | TRBV7-9 | - | CASSRGSKDYGYTF | TGTGCCAGCAGCCGAGGGAGCAAGGACTATGGCTACACCTTC
17 | TRBJ2-2 | TRBD2 | TRBV11-3 | - | CASSLVGGGANTGELFF | TGTGCCAGCAGCTTAGTGGGCGGGGGAGCGAACACCGGGGAGCTGTTTTTT
17 | TRBJ1-1 | - | TRBV9 | - | CASSVYGGVPEGTEAFF | TGTGCCAGCAGCGTATATGGGGGGGTTCCGGAGGGCACTGAAGCTTTCTTT
13 | TRBJ2-1 | - | TRBV12-3/TRBV12-4 | - | CASGFGSYNEQFF | TGTGCCAGCGGGTTTGGGTCCTACAATGAGCAGTTCTTC
12 | TRBJ1-2 | - | TRBV11-2 | many | CASSLFNYGYTF | TGTGCCAGCAGCTTATTTAACTATGGCTACACCTTC
15 | TRBJ2-7 | TRBD1 | TRBV7-3 | many | CASSLSGTGGNEQYF | TGTGCCAGCAGCTTAAGCGGGACAGGGGGCAACGAGCAGTACTTC
12 | TRBJ2-3 | - | TRBV12-3/TRBV12-4 | - | CASSSVTDTQYF | TGTGCCAGCAGCTCGGTCACAGATACGCAGTATTTT
13 | TRBJ1-1 | TRBD1 | TRBV7-9 | - | CASSPRQGAKAFF | TGTGCCAGCAGCCCAAGACAGGGGGCGAAAGCTTTCTTT
16 | TRBJ2-3 | TRBD2 | TRBV7-9 | once | CASSSVAGAGTDTQYF | TGTGCCAGCAGCTCAGTAGCGGGAGCCGGCACAGATACGCAGTATTTT
12 | TRBJ2-7 | - | TRBV20-1 | - | CSAAEGLSEQYF | TGCAGTGCTGCGGAGGGCCTATCCGAGCAGTACTTC
14 | TRBJ2-5 | - | TRBV20-1 | many | CSARDQASRETQYF | TGCAGTGCTAGAGATCAGGCGTCCAGGGAGACCCAGTACTTC
14 | TRBJ2-6 | - | TRBV11-2 | many | CASSGPPGANVLTF | TGTGCCAGCAGCGGCCCACCTGGGGCCAACGTCCTGACTTTC
13 | TRBJ2-7 | - | TRBV2 | many | CASSWTQGYEQYF | TGTGCCAGCAGTTGGACGCAGGGTTACGAGCAGTACTTC
15 | TRBJ2-7 | - | TRBV5-1 | few | CASSGRAGASAEQYF | TGCGCCAGCAGCGGCCGGGCAGGGGCTAGTGCCGAGCAGTACTTC
17 | TRBJ2-3 | TRBD2 | TRBV7-2 | - | CASSLLGLAASTDTQYF | TGTGCCAGCAGCTTACTTGGACTAGCGGCTAGCACAGATACGCAGTATTTT
14 | TRBJ2-7 | - | TRBV20-1 | - | CSARDRGANYEQYF | TGCAGTGCTAGAGATCGTGGAGCAAATTACGAGCAGTACTTC
13 | TRBJ2-7 | - | TRBV20-1 | many | CSASLLLSYEQYF | TGCAGTGCTAGCTTACTCTTATCCTACGAGCAGTACTTC
17 | TRBJ2-7 | TRBD1 | TRBV11-2 | many | CASSPGPGTGYSYEQYF | TGTGCCAGCAGCCCAGGCCCCGGGACAGGGTACTCCTACGAGCAGTACTTC
15 | TRBJ2-7 | - | TRBV27 | many | CASSLRRSLSYEQYF | TGTGCCAGCAGTCTAAGACGATCGTTGTCCTACGAGCAGTACTTC
12 | TRBJ2-5 | - | TRBV30 | many | CAWNPSPGTQYF | TGTGCCTGGAACCCCTCACCCGGGACCCAGTACTTC
15 | TRBJ2-5 | TRBD2 | TRBV4-3 | many | CASSQGGTSEETQYF | TGCGCCAGCAGCCAAGGGGGGACTAGCGAAGAGACCCAGTACTTC
14 | TRBJ2-7 | - | TRBV29-1 | - | CSVPTRGLFHEQYF | TGCAGCGTCCCGACCCGCGGACTCTTCCACGAGCAGTACTTC
16 | TRBJ1-4 | - | TRBV15 | few | CATSRDFGPVNEKLFF | TGTGCCACCAGCAGAGATTTTGGGCCAGTAAATGAAAAACTGTTTTTT
15 | TRBJ2-3 | - | TRBV20-1 | few | CSARDIGGDTDTQYF | TGCAGTGCTAGAGATATAGGTGGGGACACAGATACGCAGTATTTT
15 | TRBJ1-1 | - | TRBV5-1 | many | CASTLGPDANTEAFF | TGCGCCAGCACCCTTGGACCCGACGCGAACACTGAAGCTTTCTTT
16 | TRBJ1-6 | TRBD1 | TRBV4-3 | few | CASSDSGQGNNSPLHF | TGCGCCAGCAGCGACTCGGGACAGGGTAATAATTCACCCCTCCACTTT
17 | TRBJ2-2 | TRBD2 | TRBV5-5 | - | CASSPPLAEANTGELFF | TGTGCCAGCAGCCCCCCCCTAGCGGAGGCTAACACCGGGGAGCTGTTTTTT
18 | TRBJ2-1 | TRBD2 | TRBV9 | - | CASSVAPVGAGGPNEQFF | TGTGCCAGCAGCGTAGCCCCGGTGGGAGCGGGAGGGCCTAATGAGCAGTTCTTC
14 | TRBJ2-7 | - | TRBV28 | many | CASSLSPNSYEQYF | TGTGCCAGCAGTTTATCACCTAACTCCTACGAGCAGTACTTC
13 | TRBJ1-2 | TRBD1 | TRBV19 | - | CASSHPGGYGYTF | TGTGCCAGTAGTCATCCAGGGGGCTATGGCTACACCTTC
13 | TRBJ2-7 | - | TRBV4-2 | - | CASSQGRAHEQYF | TGTGCCAGCAGCCAAGGACGGGCCCACGAGCAGTACTTC
15 | TRBJ1-6 | TRBD1 | TRBV27 | many | CASSTSTGGGSPLHF | TGTGCCAGCAGCACCAGCACAGGGGGAGGTTCACCCCTCCACTTT
15 | TRBJ2-7 | - | TRBV12-3/TRBV12-4 | many | CASSLGQGGTYEQYF | TGTGCCAGCAGTTTAGGGCAGGGTGGAACCTACGAGCAGTACTTC
15 | TRBJ2-2 | TRBD2 | TRBV25-1 | - | CASSDSGRRTGELFF | TGTGCCAGCAGTGATAGCGGGAGGCGGACCGGGGAGCTGTTTTTT
12 | TRBJ2-7 | - | TRBV25-1 | few | CATLTDWREQYF | TGTGCCACCCTGACGGACTGGCGCGAGCAGTACTTC
11 | TRBJ2-2 | - | TRBV20-1 | - | CSARVTGELFF | TGCAGTGCACGAGTAACCGGGGAGCTGTTTTTT
17 | TRBJ1-1 | TRBD1 | TRBV11-2 | many | CASSSRDRGRVETEAFF | TGTGCCAGCAGCTCAAGGGACAGGGGGCGCGTTGAGACTGAAGCTTTCTTT
14 | TRBJ1-1 | TRBD1 | TRBV5-5 | - | CASSLTGGSTEAFF | TGTGCCAGCAGCTTGACAGGGGGATCCACTGAAGCTTTCTTT
14 | TRBJ1-6 | - | TRBV11-2 | - | CASSPGPYNSPLRF | TGTGCCAGCAGCCCGGGACCATATAATTCACCCCTCCGCTTT
15 | TRBJ2-7 | TRBD2 | TRBV13 | many | CASSPRTSGWYEQYF | TGTGCCAGCAGCCCGAGGACTAGCGGGTGGTACGAGCAGTACTTC
16 | TRBJ1-6 | TRBD1 | TRBV27 | many | CASTLKDRAYNSPLHF | TGTGCCAGCACCCTGAAGGACAGGGCTTACAATTCACCCCTCCACTTT
15 | TRBJ2-7 | - | TRBV2 | many | CASSGRLQLTMEQYF | TGTGCCAGCAGTGGAAGATTACAACTTACGATGGAGCAGTACTTC
15 | TRBJ2-7 | - | TRBV13 | - | CASSLAETRGYEQYF | TGTGCCAGCAGCTTAGCTGAGACTAGGGGGTACGAGCAGTACTTC
14 | TRBJ1-2 | TRBD1 | TRBV20-1 | few | CSARDRDRSYGYTF | TGCAGTGCTAGAGATCGGGACAGGAGCTATGGCTACACCTTC
19 | TRBJ2-7 | - | TRBV12-3/TRBV12-4 | many | CASSSRSLLGQGERLEQYF | TGTGCCAGCAGTTCACGATCCCTTCTGGGACAAGGCGAGCGTCTCGAGCAGTACTTC
13 | TRBJ2-5 | - | TRBV5-1 | - | CASNLASGETQYF | TGCGCCAGCAACCTTGCTAGTGGTGAGACCCAGTACTTC
15 | TRBJ1-5 | - | TRBV15 | many | CATSRGADSNQPQHF | TGTGCCACCAGCAGAGGAGCAGATAGCAATCAGCCCCAGCATTTT
14 | TRBJ2-7 | TRBD2 | TRBV28 | many | CASSRIAGVDEQYF | TGTGCCAGCAGTCGGATAGCGGGAGTGGATGAGCAGTACTTC
12 | TRBJ1-4 | - | TRBV29-1 | many | CSVRVTNEKLFF | TGCAGCGTTCGGGTAACTAATGAAAAACTGTTTTTT